Each of the 31 T cell receptor beta chains below was sequenced from the same sample in a study of radiation and T cells in renal cell carcinoma. Time point in this sample: blood 2 weeks post-SBRT. Stated treatment: 15 Gy SBRT to primary tumor, nephrectomy 4 weeks later. Data came from immunoSEQ multiplex PCR; TCRdb stores just in-frame clones and leaves some out. The data show fewer than 150,000 clones, with 88% seen just once and over 4.5% held by the top ten. This specimen consisted of blood, obtained from a patient whose treatment included radiotherapy and nephrectomy. All receptors come from a woman in her 70s with renal cell carcinoma.

This chain uses TRBV5-4 with TRBJ2-1; D is undetermined. This CDR3 comprises 16 residues. Germline values: CDR1 SGHNT, CDR2 YYREEE (reference sequence). V lost 0 bases and J lost 0, with 10 bases in between. The CDR3 DNA sequence: TGTGCCAGCAGCTTGGCGGGCCCAAGCTCCTACAATGAGCAGTTCTTC. Encoded protein: CASSLAGPSSYNEQFF.

The chain recombines TRBV13 with TRBJ2-7; tentatively, D is TRBD1 or TRBD2 (6 bases each). This CDR3 comprises 14 residues. Germline lookup yields CDR1 PRHDT and CDR2 FYEKMQ (reference sequence). With 5 bases removed from V and 2 bases from J, the gap between germline ends came to 13 bases. The CDR3 protein is CASSQGRDTYEQYF. The CDR3 DNA reads as TGTGCCAGCAGCCAGGGGCGGGACACCTACGAGCAGTACTTC.

V gene TRBV5-6 combines with J gene TRBJ1-2; tentative D call: TRBD1 (5 bases). The germline V gene encodes CDR1 SGHDT and CDR2 YYEEEE. The CDR3 contains 16 residues. The V end was cut by 4 bases, the J end by 2 bases, with 18 bases between. The CDR3 DNA is TGTGCCAGCAGCCCGGACATTGCGGGGGGAAACTATGGCTACACCTTC. It is translated as CASSPDIAGGNYGYTF.

This chain uses TRBV4-1 with TRBJ2-3; TRBD2 agrees at 8 bases. The V gene end was trimmed by 0 bases and the J gene end by 2 bases; junction bases not matched to a gene: 4. Germline V gene lookup returns CDR1 MGHRA and CDR2 YSYEKL. This CDR3 spans 16 amino acids. The CDR3 loop is CASSQDTGGITDTQYF. DNA for the CDR3: TGCGCCAGCAGCCAAGATACGGGGGGGATCACAGATACGCAGTATTTT.

The chain links TRBV11-3 to TRBJ1-1, with 9 nucleotides matching TRBD1. This CDR3 has 14 amino acids. V trimming: 2 bases; J trimming: 4 bases; junction bases outside the gene matches: 2. Germline CDR1 reads SGHNT; CDR2 reads YENEEA. CDR3 sequence reads: CASSLTGGGTEAFF. The CDR3 DNA reads as TGTGCCAGCAGCTTAACAGGGGGCGGCACTGAAGCTTTCTTT.

The genes are TRBV9 and TRBJ2-2; the D gene is possibly TRBD2 (6 bases). Germline V lookup: CDR1 SGDLS, CDR2 YYNGEE. The CDR3 loop spans 15 amino acids. V lost 3 bases to trimming and J lost 5 bases, with 14 bases between them. CDR3 amino acids: CASSGTNRGTGELFF. In DNA, the CDR3 is TGTGCCAGCAGCGGAACAAACCGGGGGACCGGGGAGCTGTTTTTT.

This clone came up once. In DNA, the CDR3 is TGTGCCAGTAGGGGGACTAGCGGGGGCCCGGCACCCAAGACCCAGTACTTC. Amino acids: CASRGTSGGPAPKTQYF. The rearrangement joins TRBV19 to TRBJ2-5; 14 positions match TRBD2. Losses at the gene ends were 6 bases for V and 6 bases for J; bases not matched to a gene: 12. The CDR3 has 17 residues. Germline CDR1 reads LNHDA; CDR2 reads SQIVND (reference sequence). The variable domain in full, completed from reference TRBV19 and TRBJ2-5, reads DGGITQSPKYLFRKEGQNVTLSCEQNLNHDAMYWYRQDPGQGLRLIYYSQIVNDFQKGDIAEGYSVSREKKESFPLTVTSAQKNPTAFYLCASRGTSGGPAPKTQYFGPGTRLLVL.

This chain connects TRBV19 to TRBJ1-1; D call uncertain. The V and J ends lost 6 bases and 4 bases respectively, with 12 bases between them. The CDR3 runs 13 residues. Germline loops: CDR1 LNHDA, CDR2 SQIVND (reference sequence). The DNA for the CDR3 is TGTGCCAGTAGATTAATGGACGGCACTGAAGCTTTCTTT. Residues: CASRLMDGTEAFF.

This sequence joins TRBV5-5 and TRBJ2-7; no clear D gene. Trimming took 4 bases from V and 4 from J, leaving 6 bases between them. Germline V CDR1 and CDR2: SGHKS, YYEKEE (reference sequence). The CDR3 sequence is 11 residues long. CDR3 DNA: TGTGCCAGCAGCGACGTATACGAGCAGTACTTC. Its protein product is CASSDVYEQYF.

This clone was seen once. The chain links TRBV2 to TRBJ1-6; TRBD1 matches 7 bases. V was pared by 6 bases and J by 7 bases, with 6 bases of the junction left unmatched. Germline assignment: CDR1 SNHLY and CDR2 FYNNEI. The CDR3 sequence is 14 residues long. CDR3 DNA: TGTGCCAGCAGACCAACAGGGGAAAATTCACCCCTCCACTTT. As protein: CASRPTGENSPLHF. Full variable domain (missing parts from reference TRBV2 and TRBJ1-6): EPEVTQTPSHQVTQMGQEVILRCVPISNHLYFYWYRQILGQKVEFLVSFYNNEISEKSEIFDDQFSVERPDGSNFTLKIRSTKLEDSAMYFCASRPTGENSPLHFGNGTRLTVT.

The V call is TRBV19, the J call TRBJ2-7; 10 bases align to TRBD1. V was pared by 0 bases and J by 8 bases, with 7 bases of the junction left unmatched. The length of the CDR3 is 15 residues. Germline-derived CDR1 and CDR2 are LNHDA and SQIVND (reference sequence). The CDR3 DNA follows: TGTGCCAGTAGTATAGATTTGACGGGACAGGGGAAGCAGTACTTC. It encodes CASSIDLTGQGKQYF.

The chain carries TRBV6-5 and TRBJ2-7; D remains unclear. The CDR3 sequence is 16 residues long. V was trimmed by 4 bases and J by 7 bases, leaving 23 bases between them. Germline V gives CDR1 MNHEY, CDR2 SVGAGI. CDR3 loop: CASSFRRTGILREQYF. Here the CDR3 DNA reads TGTGCCAGCAGTTTCAGGCGGACCGGCATTCTCCGGGAGCAGTACTTC.

This rearrangement joins TRBV15 to TRBJ2-7; D could derive from TRBD1 or TRBD2 (5 bases each). V dropped 8 bases and J dropped 6 bases, with 17 bases sitting between them. Looked up from germline, CDR1 is LNHNV and CDR2 is YYDKDF (reference sequence). The CDR3 has 13 residues. This CDR3 reads CATAFSGTSEQYF. Here the CDR3 DNA reads TGTGCCACCGCGTTCTCCGGGACCAGCGAGCAGTACTTC.

This chain uses TRBV28 with TRBJ1-2; unclear D gene. This CDR3 contains 13 residues. The V and J ends lost 6 bases and 3 bases respectively, with 11 bases between them. Germline V gives CDR1 MDHEN, CDR2 SYDVKM. The CDR3 protein is CASRLDNDYGYTF. The CDR3 DNA reads as TGTGCCAGCAGATTAGACAATGACTATGGCTACACCTTC.

The V and J genes are TRBV5-4 and TRBJ1-5; possibly TRBD1 for D (5 bases). CDR3 length: 15 amino acids. Germline CDR1 reads SGHNT; CDR2 reads YYREEE (reference sequence). V was clipped by 4 bases and J by 6 bases, with 17 bases between them. The CDR3 is CASSLGGGFGQPQHF. CDR3 nucleotide sequence: TGTGCCAGCAGCCTGGGGGGGGGATTTGGTCAGCCCCAGCATTTT. Based on the CDR3 plus reference TRBV5-4 and TRBJ1-5, the full variable domain is ETGVTQSPTHLIKTRGQQVTLRCSSQSGHNTVSWYQQALGQGPQFIFQYYREEENGRGNFPPRFSGLQFPNYSSELNVNALELDDSALYLCASSLGGGFGQPQHFGDGTRLSIL.

This clone was picked up one time. This chain uses TRBV30 with TRBJ2-5; tentatively, D is TRBD1 or TRBD2 (7 bases each). The tail of the sequence fits TRBJ2-7 better, so the J call may be wrong. This CDR3 contains 12 residues. Germline V gene data show CDR1 as GTSNPN and CDR2 as SVGIG (reference sequence). The CDR3 region has the DNA TGTGCCTGGAGTCAGGGGGGGTCCGAGCAGTACTTC. Amino acids: CAWSQGGSEQYF.

This rearrangement joins TRBV5-6 to TRBJ1-3; D gene unclear. Germline V gene data show CDR1 as SGHDT and CDR2 as YYEEEE. The CDR3 loop spans 13 amino acids. Trimming pared 1 base from V and 3 bases from J, leaving 5 bases between. CDR3 sequence (DNA): TGTGCCAGCAGCTTGATGGGTGGAAACACCATATATTTT. Translating gives CASSLMGGNTIYF.

The CDR3 DNA is TGTGCCAGCAGCCTTAATTCACCCCTCCACTTT. Amino acids: CASSLNSPLHF. The V and J genes are TRBV5-8 and TRBJ1-6; no firm D call. Germline V CDR1 and CDR2: SGHTS, YDEGEE. The CDR3 runs to 11 residues. V was trimmed by 4 bases and J by 6 bases, leaving 2 bases between them. Complete variable domain (other parts from reference TRBV5-8 and TRBJ1-6): EAGVTQSPTHLIKTRGQQATLRCSPISGHTSVYWYQQALGLGLQFLLWYDEGEERNRGNFPPRFSGRQFPNYSSELNVNALELEDSALYLCASSLNSPLHFGNGTRLTVT.

This chain uses TRBV4-2 with TRBJ2-7; the D gene is possibly TRBD2 (7 bases). This CDR3 has 16 amino acids. Trimming shortened V by 5 bases and J by 6 bases, and 23 bases separated the two germline ends. Germline CDR1 LGHNA, CDR2 YNFKEQ. CDR3 residues: CASSYEGGAGWSEQYF. The CDR3 nucleotides read TGTGCCAGCAGCTACGAGGGGGGGGCAGGGTGGTCCGAGCAGTACTTC.

The gene calls are TRBV4-2 and TRBJ2-1; 12 nucleotides match TRBD1. Germline CDR1 and CDR2: LGHNA and YNFKEQ. The CDR3 runs 15 residues. Unmatched junction bases numbered 2, after V lost 4 bases and J lost 4 bases. The CDR3 protein is CASSRDRGLYNEQFF. The CDR3 bases are TGTGCCAGCAGCCGGGACAGGGGGCTTTACAATGAGCAGTTCTTC.

The chain links TRBV19 to TRBJ2-4; D may be TRBD1 (6 bases). The V gene's germline CDR1 is LNHDA and CDR2 SQIVND (reference sequence). With 6 bases removed from V and 5 bases from J, the gap between germline ends came to 17 bases. The CDR3 loop spans 15 amino acids. The CDR3 loop is CASRTRGMGENIQYF. DNA for the CDR3: TGTGCCAGTAGGACCAGGGGTATGGGCGAAAACATTCAGTACTTC.

The V gene is TRBV19, the J gene TRBJ1-2; D gene unclear. V was trimmed by 5 bases and J by 8 bases, leaving 12 bases between them. This CDR3 has 12 amino acids. CDR1 and CDR2 from the germline V gene are LNHDA and SQIVND (reference sequence). CDR3 nucleotide sequence: TGTGCCAGTAGTCAAGGGCCGGGGGGCTACACCTTC. This translates into CASSQGPGGYTF.

The chain joins TRBV4-3 to TRBJ1-2; 9 bases fit TRBD1. After removal of 0 bases from V and 5 bases from J, the junction contained 7 bases not matched to a gene. The length of the CDR3 is 16 residues. Germline V lookup: CDR1 LGHNA, CDR2 YSLEER. The CDR3 DNA reads as TGCGCCAGCAGCCAAGATGTTACAGGGGGCTATTATGGCTACACCTTC. Its translation: CASSQDVTGGYYGYTF.

This clone is a singleton in its sample. V and J are TRBV5-1 and TRBJ2-3; 8 bases are shared with TRBD1. V was pared by 0 bases and J by 5 bases, with 2 bases of the junction left unmatched. The CDR3 length is 14 residues. The germline CDR1 and CDR2 sequences are SGHRS and YFSETQ. CDR3 amino acids: CASSLVGQGDTQYF. Here the CDR3 DNA reads TGCGCCAGCAGCTTGGTCGGACAGGGAGATACGCAGTATTTT.

This clone was seen a handful of times. The chain uses TRBV15 and TRBJ1-2; D is uncertain. Germline V CDR1 and CDR2: LNHNV, YYDKDF (reference sequence). V was pared by 0 bases and J by 2 bases, with 4 bases between. The CDR3 is 13 residues long. The CDR3 nucleotides read TGTGCCACCAGCAGAGATGAAAACTATGGCTACACCTTC. Amino acids: CATSRDENYGYTF.

The chain recombines TRBV7-2 with TRBJ1-5; D is unclear. Looked up from germline, CDR1 is SGHTA and CDR2 is FQGNSA. Deletions cut 5 bases from V and 3 bases from J, with 11 bases between. The CDR3 covers 14 residues. This chain's CDR3 is CASSTGPINQPQHF. The CDR3 DNA is TGTGCCAGCAGCACCGGACCGATCAATCAGCCCCAGCATTTT.

CDR3 sequence reads: CASSSTEIYGYTF. The CDR3 DNA reads TGTGCCAGCAGCTCGACAGAGATCTATGGCTACACCTTC. The chain carries TRBV5-6 and TRBJ1-2, with TRBD1 as a possible D gene (5 bases). This CDR3 is built from 13 residues. The germline V and J ends were trimmed by 3 bases and 4 bases, with 10 bases remaining between them. Germline CDR1 and CDR2: SGHDT and YYEEEE.

The V and J genes are TRBV6-5 and TRBJ1-1, with 7 nucleotides matching TRBD1. Germline CDR1 reads MNHEY; CDR2 reads SVGAGI. Germline trimming cut 7 bases from V and 2 bases from J; bases unmatched to any gene: 7. The CDR3 runs to 14 residues. In nucleotides, the CDR3 is TGTGCCAGCATTGCCGGGACAGCTAACACTGAAGCTTTCTTT. This sequence encodes CASIAGTANTEAFF.

V and J are TRBV30 and TRBJ1-2, with D maybe TRBD1 (5 bases). This CDR3 region has 13 residues. CDR1 and CDR2 from the germline V gene are GTSNPN and SVGIG (reference sequence). Deletions cut 1 base from V and 0 bases from J, with 6 bases between. The CDR3 protein is CAWSEGANYGYTF. The CDR3 nucleotides read TGTGCCTGGAGTGAAGGGGCTAACTATGGCTACACCTTC. Supplemented by reference TRBV30 and TRBJ1-2, the full variable domain reads SQTIHQWPATLVQPVGSPLSLECTVEGTSNPNLYWYRQAAGRGLQLLFYSVGIGQISSEVPQNLSASRPQDRQFILSSKKLLLSDSGFYLCAWSEGANYGYTFGSGTRLTVV.

The chain combines TRBV5-1 with TRBJ2-1; 8 bases match TRBD2. The CDR3 loop spans 18 amino acids. The germline V gene has CDR1 SGHRS and CDR2 YFSETQ. V lost 2 bases to trimming and J lost 6 bases; unmatched junction nucleotides: 16. The CDR3 coding sequence is TGCGCCAGCAGCTTCGGTTTCGGGGGGGCCTCTTACGGCAATGAGCAGTTCTTC. Encoded protein: CASSFGFGGASYGNEQFF.

This clone was picked up a small number of times. The rearrangement joins TRBV5-4 to TRBJ2-2; D may be TRBD2 (6 bases). The CDR3 spans 16 residues. The germline V gene encodes CDR1 SGHNT and CDR2 YYREEE (reference sequence). V was pared by 4 bases and J by 3 bases, with 16 bases between. CDR3: CASSRSGRSDTGELFF. The CDR3 DNA reads as TGTGCCAGCAGCCGATCAGGGAGGAGTGACACCGGGGAGCTGTTTTTT.